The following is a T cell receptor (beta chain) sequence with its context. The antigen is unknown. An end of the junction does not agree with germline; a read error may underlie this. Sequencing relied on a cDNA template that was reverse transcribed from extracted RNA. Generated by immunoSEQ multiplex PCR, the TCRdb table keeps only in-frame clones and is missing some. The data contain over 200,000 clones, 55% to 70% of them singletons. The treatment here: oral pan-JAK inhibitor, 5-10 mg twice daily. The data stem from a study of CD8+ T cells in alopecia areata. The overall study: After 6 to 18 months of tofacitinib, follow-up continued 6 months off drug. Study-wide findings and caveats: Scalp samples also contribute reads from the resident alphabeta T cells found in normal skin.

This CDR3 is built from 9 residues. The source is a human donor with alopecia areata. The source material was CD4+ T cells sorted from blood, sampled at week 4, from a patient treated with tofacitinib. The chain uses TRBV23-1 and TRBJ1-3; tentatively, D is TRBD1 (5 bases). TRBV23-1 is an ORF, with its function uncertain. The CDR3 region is CAEPLEGLF. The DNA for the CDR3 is TGCGCCGAACCCCTAGAGGGGCTTTTT.